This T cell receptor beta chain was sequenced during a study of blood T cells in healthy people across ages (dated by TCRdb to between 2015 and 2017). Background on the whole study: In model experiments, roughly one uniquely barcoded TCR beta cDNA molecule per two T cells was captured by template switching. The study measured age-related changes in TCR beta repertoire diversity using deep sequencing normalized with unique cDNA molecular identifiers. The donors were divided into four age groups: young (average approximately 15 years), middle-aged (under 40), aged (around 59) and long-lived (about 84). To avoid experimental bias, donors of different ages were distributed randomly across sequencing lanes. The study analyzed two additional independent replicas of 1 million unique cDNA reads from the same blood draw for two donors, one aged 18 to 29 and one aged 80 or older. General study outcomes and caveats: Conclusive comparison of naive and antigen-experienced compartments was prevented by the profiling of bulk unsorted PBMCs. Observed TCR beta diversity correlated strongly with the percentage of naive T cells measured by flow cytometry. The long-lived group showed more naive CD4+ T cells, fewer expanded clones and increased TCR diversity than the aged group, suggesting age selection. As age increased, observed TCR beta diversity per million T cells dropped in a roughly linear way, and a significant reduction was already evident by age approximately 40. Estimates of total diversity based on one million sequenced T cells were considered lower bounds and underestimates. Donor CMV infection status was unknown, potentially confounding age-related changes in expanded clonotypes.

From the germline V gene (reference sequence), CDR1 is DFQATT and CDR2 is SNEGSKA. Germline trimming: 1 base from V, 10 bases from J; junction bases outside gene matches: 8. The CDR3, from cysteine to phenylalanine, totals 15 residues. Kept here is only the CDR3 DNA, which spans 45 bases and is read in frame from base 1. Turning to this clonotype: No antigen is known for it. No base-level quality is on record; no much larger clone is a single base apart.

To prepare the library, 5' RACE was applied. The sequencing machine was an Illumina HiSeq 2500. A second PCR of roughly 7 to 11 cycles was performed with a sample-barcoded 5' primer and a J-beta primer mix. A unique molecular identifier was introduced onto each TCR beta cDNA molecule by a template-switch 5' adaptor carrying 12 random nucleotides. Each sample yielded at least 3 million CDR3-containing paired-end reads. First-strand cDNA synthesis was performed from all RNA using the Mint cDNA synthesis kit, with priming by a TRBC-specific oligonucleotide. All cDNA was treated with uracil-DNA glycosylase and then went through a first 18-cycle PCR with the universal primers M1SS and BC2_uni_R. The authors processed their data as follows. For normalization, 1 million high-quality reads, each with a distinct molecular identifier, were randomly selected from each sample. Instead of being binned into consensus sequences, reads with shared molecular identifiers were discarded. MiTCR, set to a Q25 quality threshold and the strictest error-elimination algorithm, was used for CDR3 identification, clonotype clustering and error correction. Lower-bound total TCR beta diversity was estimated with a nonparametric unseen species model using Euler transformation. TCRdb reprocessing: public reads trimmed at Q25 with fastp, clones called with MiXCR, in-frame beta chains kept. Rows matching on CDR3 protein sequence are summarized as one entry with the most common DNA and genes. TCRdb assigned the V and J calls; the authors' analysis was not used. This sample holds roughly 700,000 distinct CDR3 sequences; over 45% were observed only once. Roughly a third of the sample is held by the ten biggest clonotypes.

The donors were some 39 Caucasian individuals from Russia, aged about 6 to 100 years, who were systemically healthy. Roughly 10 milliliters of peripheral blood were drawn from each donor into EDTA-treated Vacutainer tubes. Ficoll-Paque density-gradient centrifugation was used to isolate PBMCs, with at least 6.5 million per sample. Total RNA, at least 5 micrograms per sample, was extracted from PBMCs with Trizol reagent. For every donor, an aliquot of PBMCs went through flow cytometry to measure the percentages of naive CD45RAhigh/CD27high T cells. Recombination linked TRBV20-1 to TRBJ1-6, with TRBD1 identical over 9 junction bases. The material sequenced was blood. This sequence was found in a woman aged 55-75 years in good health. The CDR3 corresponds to CSARGGTGLGSPLHF. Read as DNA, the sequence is TGCAGTGCTAGAGGCGGGACAGGGTTGGGGTCACCCCTCCACTTT.